This T cell receptor (beta chain) was captured in a study of blood T cell repertoires in COVID-19. Turning to the study itself: Specimens from acute and convalescent COVID-19 originated in the United States, Italy and Spain. Sources were T cells, B-cell-depleted T cells, or PBMCs; the material itself was cDNA or gDNA.

Seattle-derived patients entered the study during active infection and were followed longitudinally. TCRdb keeps only in-frame clones here, not all; method: immunoSEQ multiplex PCR. The sample lists approximately 300,000 clones, roughly four fifths occurring once. The germline CDR1 and CDR2 sequences are SGHTA and FQGTGA. This CDR3 spans 15 amino acids. Trimming shortened V by 7 bases and J by 0 bases, and 14 bases separated the two germline ends. This clone was counted a single time. The chain recombines TRBV7-3 with TRBJ2-3, with a weak D call TRBD2 (6 bases). The TCR comes from a person aged 65 to 85 with COVID-19, enrolled during active disease. Sequencing was done on a sample of peripheral blood. The CDR3 region is CASTLGGSSTDTQYF. CDR3 nucleotides: TGTGCCAGCACCCTAGGAGGGTCTAGCACAGATACGCAGTATTTT.